The 23 T cell receptor beta chains below were found in one sample sequenced in a study of identical twins. TCRdb called the 5' RACE reads again in MiXCR, with one record for every CDR3 protein. The sample lists 200,000 to 250,000 distinct CDR3 sequences, 10% to 15% occurring once. These data are also associated with another study on yellow fever vaccine responses in identical twins.

Sequencing used memory (CD45RO+) T cells sorted from blood. All receptors derive from a woman in her late teens or twenties in good health.

This clonotype showed up just a few times. This sequence joins TRBV2 and TRBJ1-1; D ambiguous. Trimming took 2 bases from V and 5 from J, leaving 15 bases between them. Germline V gene sequence: CDR1 SNHLY, CDR2 FYNNEI. The CDR3 is 15 residues long. This CDR3 is CASSEFRPSWTEAFF. In DNA form, the CDR3 reads TGTGCCAGCAGTGAATTCAGGCCCTCGTGGACTGAAGCTTTCTTT.

In this sample, this clonotype turned up a few times. V and J are TRBV15 and TRBJ2-5; D is uncertain. This CDR3 contains 13 residues. Germline lookup yields CDR1 LNHNV and CDR2 YYDKDF (reference sequence). V gave up 6 bases and J gave up 4 bases, with 12 bases separating them. The CDR3 bases are TGTGCCACCAGTAATAACCCCGGAGAGACCCAGTACTTC. Protein: CATSNNPGETQYF.

A word on this clonotype: A read error is likely, as this CDR3 ends without the conserved phenylalanine or tryptophan. No DNA is shown, since the ends of the CDR3 on it are uncertain; the CDR3 is the one TCRdb lists. The rearrangement links TRBV30 to TRBJ2-5; the D call TRBD1 from the table was never checked on the DNA. The CDR3 contains 11 residues when both ends are counted. The germline CDR1 and CDR2 sequences are GTSNPN and SVGIG (reference sequence). CDR3 region: CAWGDRETVRV.

This clonotype was found many times. This sequence joins TRBV7-3 and TRBJ1-1; tentative D call: TRBD1 (5 bases). Germline V gene data show CDR1 as SGHTA and CDR2 as FQGTGA. V lost 4 bases, J lost 3 bases, and 12 bases lay in between. This CDR3 is 14 amino acids long. The CDR3 protein is CASSYGGMDTEAFF. DNA for the CDR3: TGTGCCAGCAGCTACGGGGGGATGGACACTGAAGCTTTCTTT.

This clonotype was counted between two and nine times. The chain couples TRBV20-1 to TRBJ2-5; 9 bases are shared with TRBD1. Per the germline V gene, CDR1 is DFQATT and CDR2 is SNEGSKA (reference sequence). CDR3 length: 14 residues. Germline trimming cut 6 bases from V and 3 bases from J; bases unmatched to any gene: 8. CDR3 bases: TGCAGTGCGGGGGACAGGGAGGAAGAAGAGACCCAGTACTTC. It specifies CSAGDREEEETQYF.

This clonotype was observed a few times. The chain uses TRBV27 and TRBJ2-7; unclear D gene. V gave up 7 bases and J gave up 5 bases, with 12 bases separating them. Germline V lookup: CDR1 MNHEY, CDR2 SMNVEV (reference sequence). The CDR3 consists of 12 residues. The CDR3 coding sequence is TGTGCCAGCATTGCGATTTTCCACGAGCAGTACTTC. It specifies CASIAIFHEQYF.

This rearrangement joins TRBV15 to TRBJ2-7; no firm D call. The CDR3 spans 16 residues. Trimming stripped 4 bases from V and 2 bases from J, with 18 bases between. Germline V gene sequence: CDR1 LNHNV, CDR2 YYDKDF (reference sequence). The CDR3 nucleotides read TGTGCCACCAGCATCAAAACTACACGAGCAGCCTACGAGCAGTACTTC. This gives the protein CATSIKTTRAAYEQYF.

The chain combines TRBV30 with TRBJ2-7; possibly TRBD1 or TRBD2 for D (6 bases each). The germline gives CDR1 GTSNPN, CDR2 SVGIG (reference sequence). V dropped 4 bases and J dropped 6 bases, with 16 bases sitting between them. The CDR3 totals 13 residues. The CDR3 sequence is CAWTLGGPGEQYF. Here the CDR3 DNA reads TGTGCCTGGACCCTTGGGGGGCCTGGCGAGCAGTACTTC.

A word on this clonotype: This could be a read error, since a much larger clone is one nucleotide away. The chain has TRBV5-6 and TRBJ2-3; D remains unclear. This CDR3 spans 16 amino acids. Germline-derived CDR1 and CDR2 are SGHDT and YYEEEE. With 4 bases removed from V and 5 bases from J, the gap between germline ends came to 20 bases. The CDR3 loop is CASSPGRLGTRDTQYF. For the CDR3, the DNA is TGTGCCAGCAGCCCCGGGCGGTTGGGAACCAGAGATACGCAGTATTTT.

The chain carries TRBV7-9 and TRBJ1-2; D may be TRBD1 (5 bases). V lost 9 bases to trimming and J lost 2 bases, with 13 bases between them. Germline CDR1 is SEHNR and CDR2 is FQNEAQ (reference sequence). The CDR3 length is 13 residues. CDR3 DNA: TGTGCCAGTCTGGGGAGGGGCAACTATGGCTACACCTTC. Translation: CASLGRGNYGYTF.

This clonotype was observed a few times. V is TRBV7-2 and J is TRBJ2-7, with D possibly matching TRBD2 (7 bases). Trimming removed 2 bases at V and 3 bases at J, with 14 bases between. There are 15 residues in the CDR3. Looked up from germline, CDR1 is SGHTA and CDR2 is FQGNSA. The CDR3 protein is CASSLLRGPSYEQYF. As DNA, the CDR3 is TGTGCCAGCAGCTTATTGCGGGGGCCCAGCTACGAGCAGTACTTC.

This clonotype showed up many times. The J gene is TRBJ2-1, the V gene TRBV12-3 or TRBV12-4, with 11 bases identical to TRBD1. With 6 bases clipped from V and 15 bases from J, the junction kept 13 bases outside the gene matches. This CDR3 is 14 amino acids long. In nucleotides, the CDR3 is TGTGCCAGCAGCCCCGGGACAGGGGGATCCAAGCTGTTCTTC. Protein: CASSPGTGGSKLFF.

The V call is TRBV4-3, the J call TRBJ1-6; D perhaps matches TRBD1 (5 bases). V was pared by 4 bases and J by 5 bases, with 9 bases between. CDR3 length: 14 amino acids. Germline V lookup: CDR1 LGHNA, CDR2 YSLEER. CDR3 loop: CASSRDGNNSPLHF. The DNA of the CDR3 is TGCGCCAGCAGCCGGGACGGAAATAATTCACCCCTCCACTTT.

There are many counts of this clonotype. The chain employs TRBV14 and TRBJ2-5, with D possibly being TRBD1 (6 bases). Trimming pared 3 bases from V and 2 bases from J, leaving 16 bases between. CDR1 SGHDN and CDR2 FVKESK come from the germline V gene. The length of the CDR3 is 16 residues. CDR3 coding DNA: TGTGCCAGCAGCCAGTTACAGGGAAGGGGGCAAGAGACCCAGTACTTC. Its translation: CASSQLQGRGQETQYF.

A few counts support this clonotype. The chain joins TRBV20-1 to TRBJ2-1, with D possibly called TRBD1 or TRBD2 (5 bases each). V was shortened by 2 bases and J by 0 bases, with 17 bases between the two germline ends. CDR3 length equals 17 residues. The germline CDR1 and CDR2 sequences are DFQATT and SNEGSKA (reference sequence). In DNA, the CDR3 is TGCAGTGCTAGACGGGGCAAGTCCCAGAGCTCCTACAATGAGCAGTTCTTC. Residues: CSARRGKSQSSYNEQFF.

The rearrangement uses TRBV20-1 and TRBJ1-5; D is unclear. V lost 4 bases and J lost 4, with 11 bases in between. The CDR3 spans 13 residues. The germline gives CDR1 DFQATT, CDR2 SNEGSKA (reference sequence). For the CDR3, the DNA is TGCAGTGCTATCCCGGACCTAAATCAGCCCCAGCATTTT. Its translation: CSAIPDLNQPQHF.

The chain uses TRBV20-1 and TRBJ2-7; 9 bases map to TRBD1. V trimming: 6 bases; J trimming: 9 bases; junction bases outside the gene matches: 6. The CDR3 consists of 11 residues. CDR1 is DFQATT and CDR2 is SNEGSKA in the germline V gene (reference sequence). DNA of the CDR3: TGCAGTGCCACGGGACAGGGAGGGCAGTACTTC. Amino acid sequence: CSATGQGGQYF.

This clonotype has a count of ten or more. A read error may produce the germline difference seen at one junction end. This sequence joins TRBV5-1 and TRBJ2-5; 8 nucleotides align to TRBD1. The V gene's germline CDR1 is SGHRS and CDR2 YFSETQ. CDR3 size: 14 residues. The CDR3 sequence is CASSTGQGQETQYF. The CDR3, as DNA: TGTGCCAGCAGTACCGGACAGGGCCAAGAGACCCAGTACTTC.

The chain uses TRBV20-1 and TRBJ2-7, with TRBD1 as a possible D gene (6 bases). Germline CDR1 reads DFQATT; CDR2 reads SNEGSKA (reference sequence). The CDR3 consists of 16 residues. The V and J ends lost 0 bases and 1 base respectively, with 16 bases between them. CDR3 residues: CSARDLTGSRSYEQYF. The CDR3 bases are TGCAGTGCTAGAGATCTGACAGGATCGAGGTCCTACGAGCAGTACTTC.

This clonotype has a handful of counts. The V gene is TRBV7-9, the J gene TRBJ2-1; 10 bases map to TRBD2. CDR3 length equals 17 residues. Germline lookup yields CDR1 SEHNR and CDR2 FQNEAQ (reference sequence). The junction had 10 bases not matched to a gene; V was cut back by 1 base and J by 7 bases. CDR3 coding DNA: TGTGCCAGCAGCTTAGGGGGAGCGGGAGGGCCTAGGAATGAGCAGTTCTTC. This sequence encodes CASSLGGAGGPRNEQFF.

This clonotype was observed a handful of times. The chain links TRBV20-1 to TRBJ2-7; 11 bases are shared with TRBD2. The germline CDR1 and CDR2 sequences are DFQATT and SNEGSKA (reference sequence). The CDR3 sequence is 17 residues long. J gave up 0 bases and V 1 base, and 8 bases lay outside the gene matches. The CDR3 here is CSARALSGRASSYEQYF. The CDR3 coding sequence is TGCAGTGCTAGAGCCCTTAGCGGGAGGGCCAGCTCCTACGAGCAGTACTTC.

This clonotype was seen only a few times. The rearrangement links TRBV5-1 to TRBJ2-1; 8 positions match TRBD1. The V segment lost 4 bases and the J segment 7 bases; nucleotides outside the gene matches: 10. The CDR3 has 15 amino acids. Germline values: CDR1 SGHRS, CDR2 YFSETQ. In DNA, the CDR3 is TGCGCCAGCAGCCCAGGGGGCGAGGTGGGTAATGAGCAGTTCTTC. This translates into CASSPGGEVGNEQFF.

The chain combines TRBV5-1 with TRBJ2-5; 13 bases fit TRBD2. Germline V gives CDR1 SGHRS, CDR2 YFSETQ. This CDR3 has 18 residues. J was trimmed by 1 base and V by 3 bases; bases with no gene match: 9. CDR3 coding DNA: TGCGCCAGCAGCTACGGACTAGCGGGAGTGGGACGCCAAGAGACCCAGTACTTC. This sequence encodes CASSYGLAGVGRQETQYF.